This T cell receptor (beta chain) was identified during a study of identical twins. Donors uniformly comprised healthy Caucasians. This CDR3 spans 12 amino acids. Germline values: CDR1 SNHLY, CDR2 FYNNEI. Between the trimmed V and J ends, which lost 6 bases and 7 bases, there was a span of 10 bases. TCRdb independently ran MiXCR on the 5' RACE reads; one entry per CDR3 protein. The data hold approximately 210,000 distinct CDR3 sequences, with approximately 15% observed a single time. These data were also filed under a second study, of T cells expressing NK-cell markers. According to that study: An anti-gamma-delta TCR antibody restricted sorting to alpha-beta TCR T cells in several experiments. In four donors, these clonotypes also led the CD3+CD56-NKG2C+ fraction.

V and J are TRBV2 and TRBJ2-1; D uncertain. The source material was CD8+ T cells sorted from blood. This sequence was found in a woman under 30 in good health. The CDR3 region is CASRGDRNEQFF. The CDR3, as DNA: TGTGCCAGCAGAGGCGATCGGAATGAGCAGTTCTTC.